These 5 T cell receptor beta chains share one sample of origin, sequenced in a study of T-cell reconstitution after alpha-beta-depleted transplantation in children. TCRbeta library construction was performed incorporating unique molecular identifiers. TCRdb reanalysed the PCR reads using MiXCR and keeps one entry per CDR3 protein. In the table there are about 690,000 distinct CDR3 sequences, approximately 15% of which are singletons. This specimen was PBMCs from the stem cell graft donor, taken from the stem cell graft. The receptor set was obtained from a human donor who donated a stem cell graft to a child with acute myeloid leukemia.

This clonotype was counted at least ten times. The genes are TRBV29-1 and TRBJ2-1; D unresolved. V was cut by 4 bases and J by 2 bases, with 6 bases left in between. Germline V CDR1 and CDR2: SQVTM, ANQGSEA. The CDR3 runs to 12 residues. CDR3 DNA sequence: TGCAGCGTTGTTCCGGCCTACAATGAGCAGTTCTTC. The encoded protein is CSVVPAYNEQFF.

V is TRBV12-3 or TRBV12-4 and J is TRBJ2-2, with 7 bases identical to TRBD1. V lost 8 bases and J lost 6; bases outside the gene matches: 12. The CDR3 covers 15 residues. The CDR3 reads CASGGTGESSGELFF. CDR3 sequence (DNA): TGTGCCAGCGGAGGAACAGGGGAATCCTCCGGGGAGCTGTTTTTT.

This clonotype was counted between two and nine times. This chain joins TRBV4-1 and TRBJ2-4, with D perhaps matching TRBD2 (6 bases). The V gene's germline CDR1 is MGHRA and CDR2 YSYEKL. The length of the CDR3 is 17 residues. The V end lost 0 bases, the J end lost 6 bases, and 18 bases lay between the germline ends. This CDR3 is CASSQDAGFGTGNIQYF. CDR3 in DNA: TGCGCCAGCAGCCAAGATGCGGGATTCGGAACGGGAAACATTCAGTACTTC.

This clonotype was seen more than once but under ten times. One junction end disagrees with the germline gene, perhaps due to a read error. The chain links TRBV5-1 to TRBJ2-5; possible D gene TRBD2, 6 bases. This CDR3 has 13 amino acids. In germline, CDR1 is SGHRS, CDR2 YFSETQ. DNA for the CDR3: TGCGCCAGCAGCCCGGGACTGTCAGAGGCCCAGTACTTC. Encoded protein: CASSPGLSEAQYF.

This clonotype has at least ten counts. The rearrangement joins TRBV6-1 to TRBJ1-3, with D uncertain. Germline CDR1 and CDR2: MNHNS and SASEGT. Trimming removed 5 bases from V and 4 bases from J, with 12 bases in between. This CDR3 is 14 amino acids long. The CDR3 is CASSTGPGGNTIYF. CDR3 bases: TGTGCCAGCAGTACCGGGCCCGGCGGAAACACCATATATTTT.